These 30 T cell receptor beta chains came from one sample sequenced in a study of T cell changes during pregnancy in multiple sclerosis. Measured with immunoSEQ multiplex PCR; TCRdb has only the in-frame clones, and not every one. The sample lists about 79,000 clones; about 93% were seen once. The sequencing used CD4+ T cells from peripheral blood mononuclear cells, collected in the second trimester of pregnancy. These receptors all come from a female donor with multiple sclerosis, enrolled in a pregnancy study.

The rearrangement uses TRBV5-1 and TRBJ2-1; D is possibly TRBD1 (6 bases). CDR1 and CDR2 from the germline V gene are SGHRS and YFSETQ. The CDR3 contains 15 residues. The V end was cut by 2 bases, the J end by 8 bases, with 17 bases between. CDR3 nucleotide sequence: TGCGCCAGCAGCTTCGGATCAGGGGTGGTGGATGAGCAGTTCTTC. It translates to CASSFGSGVVDEQFF.

The gene calls are TRBV4-3 and TRBJ1-2; no definite D call. Trimming left V 1 base short and J 1 base short, with 7 bases between. CDR1 is LGHNA and CDR2 is YSLEER in the germline V gene. This CDR3 has 14 residues. The CDR3 DNA reads TGCGCCAGCAGCCAAGGTCAACTTAACTATGGCTACACCTTC. This gives the protein CASSQGQLNYGYTF.

The V and J genes are TRBV7-3 and TRBJ2-3, with a tentative D call TRBD2 (5 bases). This CDR3 has 16 amino acids. Between the trimmed V and J ends, which lost 1 base and 5 bases, there was a span of 16 bases. Per germline, CDR1 SGHTA and CDR2 FQGTGA. The CDR3 is CASSLIASKERDTQYF. Written as DNA, the CDR3 is TGTGCCAGCAGCTTAATTGCTAGCAAGGAGAGAGATACGCAGTATTTT.

The chain has TRBV4-2 and TRBJ2-1; 14 nucleotides agree with TRBD2. Unmatched junction bases numbered 2, after V lost 1 base and J lost 0 bases. In germline, CDR1 is LGHNA, CDR2 YNFKEQ. The CDR3 spans 18 residues. CDR3 amino acids: CASSQGLAGGSSYNEQFF. The CDR3 bases are TGTGCCAGCAGCCAAGGACTAGCGGGAGGGAGCTCCTACAATGAGCAGTTCTTC.

This clone occurred a few times. The chain has TRBV7-2 and TRBJ1-5, with TRBD1 identical over 8 bases. CDR3 length: 16 residues. Looked up from germline, CDR1 is SGHTA and CDR2 is FQGNSA. V dropped 4 bases and J dropped 2; count of bases not matched to a gene: 7. As DNA, the CDR3 is TGTGCCAGCAGCTCACAAGGACAGGGACGCAATCAGCCCCAGCATTTT. Amino acid sequence: CASSSQGQGRNQPQHF. Complete variable domain (other parts from reference TRBV7-2 and TRBJ1-5): GAGVSQSPSNKVTEKGKDVELRCDPISGHTALYWYRQSLGQGLEFLIYFQGNSAPDKSGLPSDRFSAERTGGSVSTLTIQRTQQEDSAVYLCASSSQGQGRNQPQHFGDGTRLSIL.

The J gene is TRBJ1-5, the V gene TRBV6-6; 7 nucleotides match TRBD1. Looked up from germline, CDR1 is MNHNY and CDR2 is SVGAGI (reference sequence). The CDR3 has 14 amino acids. Germline trimming cut 11 bases from V and 2 bases from J; bases unmatched to any gene: 9. The CDR3 spells CAAGRGAGNQPQHF. The CDR3, as DNA: TGTGCCGCAGGCAGGGGGGCCGGCAATCAGCCCCAGCATTTT.

The chain employs TRBV7-3 and TRBJ2-1; 11 bases agree with TRBD2. The V gene's germline CDR1 is SGHTA and CDR2 FQGTGA. After removal of 1 base from V and 8 bases from J, the junction contained 1 base not matched to a gene. The CDR3 sequence is 14 residues long. In nucleotides, the CDR3 is TGTGCCAGCAGCTTAAGGGGACTAGCGGATGAGCAGTTCTTC. Amino acids: CASSLRGLADEQFF.

The rearrangement joins TRBV11-2 to TRBJ1-2; D is ambiguous. This CDR3 is built from 14 residues. From germline, CDR1 is SGHAT and CDR2 FQNNGV. With 5 bases removed from V and 7 bases from J, the gap between germline ends came to 17 bases. Here the CDR3 DNA reads TGTGCCAGCAGCCCTCCCGGGATTGGTGGTGGCTACACCTTC. This gives the protein CASSPPGIGGGYTF.

The V call is TRBV2, the J call TRBJ2-7; 7 bases fit TRBD2. J gave up 2 bases and V 0 bases, and 4 bases lay outside the gene matches. This CDR3 spans 15 amino acids. CDR1 and CDR2 (germline): SNHLY, FYNNEI. The CDR3 DNA follows: TGTGCCAGCAGTGAAGCGGGTGGGGGGGCCTACGAGCAGTACTTC. Translated: CASSEAGGGAYEQYF.

This CDR3 is CASSPTGGVGQPQHF. CDR3 DNA sequence: TGCGCCAGCAGCCCTACAGGGGGCGTGGGACAGCCCCAGCATTTT. The chain recombines TRBV5-1 with TRBJ1-5; 9 bases match TRBD1. The junction had 9 bases not matched to a gene; V was cut back by 4 bases and J by 7 bases. The V gene's germline CDR1 is SGHRS and CDR2 YFSETQ. This CDR3 has 15 amino acids.

The chain is built from TRBV30 and TRBJ1-5, with 10 bases lining up with TRBD1. V trimming: 0 bases; J trimming: 7 bases; junction bases outside the gene matches: 6. CDR1 and CDR2 (germline): GTSNPN, SVGIG (reference sequence). The CDR3 sequence is 15 residues long. The CDR3 DNA reads TGTGCCTGGAGTGTACCGGGACAGGGGAGGCAGCCCCAGCATTTT. It translates to CAWSVPGQGRQPQHF.

The chain links TRBV11-3 to TRBJ2-5; D is possibly TRBD2 (6 bases). Trimming removed 5 bases from V and 3 bases from J, with 7 bases in between. Looked up from germline, CDR1 is SGHNT and CDR2 is YENEEA. The CDR3 totals 12 residues. CDR3 region: CASSPGEETQYF. CDR3 nucleotides: TGTGCCAGCAGCCCGGGGGAAGAGACCCAGTACTTC.

The J gene is TRBJ1-2, the V gene TRBV28; possibly TRBD1 for D (5 bases). The CDR3 has 15 amino acids. Germline assignment: CDR1 MDHEN and CDR2 SYDVKM. Trimming shortened V by 6 bases and J by 4 bases, and 18 bases separated the two germline ends. DNA of the CDR3: TGTGCCAGCAGGGGGGATCTCCCGGAGGGCTATGGCTACACCTTC. Amino acid sequence: CASRGDLPEGYGYTF.

The chain joins TRBV7-2 to TRBJ2-4, with unresolved D. Trimming shortened V by 2 bases and J by 1 base, and 9 bases separated the two germline ends. CDR3 length: 15 residues. Per the germline V gene, CDR1 is SGHTA and CDR2 is FQGNSA. CDR3 sequence (DNA): TGTGCCAGCAGCTTATCTTCCCCCGCCAAAAACATTCAGTACTTC. Translated, it gives CASSLSSPAKNIQYF. Combining the CDR3 with reference TRBV7-2 and TRBJ2-4 gives the whole variable domain GAGVSQSPSNKVTEKGKDVELRCDPISGHTALYWYRQSLGQGLEFLIYFQGNSAPDKSGLPSDRFSAERTGGSVSTLTIQRTQQEDSAVYLCASSLSSPAKNIQYFGAGTRLSVL.

This clone was counted once. The chain recombines TRBV20-1 with TRBJ2-5; D call uncertain. Germline CDR1 reads DFQATT; CDR2 reads SNEGSKA (reference sequence). The CDR3 loop spans 11 amino acids. V dropped 6 bases and J dropped 2 bases, with 7 bases sitting between them. The CDR3 reads CSALTQETQYF. The CDR3 DNA reads TGCAGTGCCCTCACTCAAGAGACCCAGTACTTC.

This chain joins TRBV25-1 and TRBJ2-3, with 7 nucleotides matching TRBD2. CDR3 length equals 16 residues. Germline lookup yields CDR1 MGHDK and CDR2 SYGVNS. V dropped 0 bases and J dropped 0; count of bases not matched to a gene: 3. The CDR3 region is CASSEYRSGSTDTQYF. CDR3 in DNA: TGTGCCAGCAGTGAATATCGTAGCGGGAGCACAGATACGCAGTATTTT.

The chain links TRBV20-1 to TRBJ2-1, with a tentative D call TRBD2 (5 bases). The V gene's germline CDR1 is DFQATT and CDR2 SNEGSKA (reference sequence). The ends were cut back, 6 bases at V and 6 bases at J, with 9 bases in the middle. CDR3 length equals 11 residues. The CDR3 DNA sequence: TGCAGTGCCACTACTAGCAATGAGCAGTTCTTC. Its protein is CSATTSNEQFF.

J is TRBJ2-1 and V is TRBV18, with 15 bases aligning to TRBD2. The junction had 3 bases not matched to a gene; V was cut back by 2 bases and J by 7 bases. This CDR3 is 16 amino acids long. CDR1 and CDR2 (germline): KGHSH, LQKENI. The CDR3 sequence is CASSPSGTSGGNEQFF. CDR3 DNA: TGTGCCAGCTCACCATCCGGGACTAGCGGGGGGAATGAGCAGTTCTTC.

The CDR3 region is CASSPTGFSTNEKLFF. CDR3 bases: TGTGCCAGCTCACCAACAGGTTTCTCAACTAATGAAAAACTGTTTTTT. The chain carries TRBV18 and TRBJ1-4, with D possibly being TRBD1 (5 bases). The CDR3 consists of 16 residues. The germline V and J ends were trimmed by 2 bases and 0 bases, with 10 bases remaining between them. Per germline, CDR1 KGHSH and CDR2 LQKENI. The whole variable domain, remainder taken from reference TRBV18 and TRBJ1-4, is NAGVMQNPRHLVRRRGQEARLRCSPMKGHSHVYWYRQLPEEGLKFMVYLQKENIIDESGMPKERFSAEFPKEGPSILRIQQVVRGDSAAYFCASSPTGFSTNEKLFFGSGTQLSVL.

The chain recombines TRBV28 with TRBJ1-2; 7 bases are a match to TRBD1. The germline gives CDR1 MDHEN, CDR2 SYDVKM. The J segment lost 5 bases and the V segment lost 6 bases, leaving 6 bases of the junction unmatched. The CDR3 consists of 13 residues. The CDR3 spells CASSRQGSYGYTF. CDR3 sequence (DNA): TGTGCCAGCAGCAGACAGGGTAGTTATGGCTACACCTTC.

This clone was seen a handful of times. This chain joins TRBV27 and TRBJ1-5, with TRBD1 as a possible D gene (6 bases). Germline V CDR1 and CDR2: MNHEY, SMNVEV (reference sequence). CDR3 size: 15 residues. V lost 2 bases and J lost 0, with 8 bases in between. CDR3 region: CASSLGQNSNQPQHF. CDR3 nucleotides: TGTGCCAGCAGTTTAGGACAGAATAGCAATCAGCCCCAGCATTTT.

This clone showed up many times. This rearrangement joins TRBV6-1 to TRBJ1-2, with 12 bases lining up with TRBD1. V shed 4 bases, J shed 8 bases, and the junction held 8 bases outside the gene matches. The CDR3 consists of 15 residues. The germline V gene encodes CDR1 MNHNS and CDR2 SASEGT. The CDR3: CASSVTGTGGEGYTF. The CDR3 region has the DNA TGTGCCAGCAGTGTAACCGGGACAGGGGGCGAAGGCTACACCTTC.

The CDR3 protein is CASSVVSGFRDTQYF. In nucleotides, the CDR3 is TGTGCCAGCAGCGTAGTTTCAGGGTTTAGAGATACGCAGTATTTT. The chain is built from TRBV9 and TRBJ2-3, with D maybe TRBD1 (5 bases). Germline CDR1 and CDR2: SGDLS and YYNGEE. The CDR3 has 15 amino acids. V lost 0 bases, J lost 5 bases, and 13 bases lay in between.

The chain has TRBV5-1 and TRBJ2-1, with D possibly TRBD2 on 5 matching bases. The V end lost 3 bases, the J end lost 4 bases, and 17 bases lay between the germline ends. CDR1 and CDR2 (germline): SGHRS, YFSETQ. This CDR3 has 16 residues. The CDR3 protein is CASSWGAVARYNEQFF. The CDR3 nucleotides read TGCGCCAGCAGCTGGGGTGCGGTAGCGCGTTACAATGAGCAGTTCTTC.

This clone was detected once. The chain uses TRBV4-1 and TRBJ2-5; tentatively, D is TRBD2 (6 bases). V gave up 1 base and J gave up 2 bases, with 17 bases separating them. Germline lookup yields CDR1 MGHRA and CDR2 YSYEKL. The CDR3 consists of 17 residues. CDR3 protein: CASSQGTTGLIQETQYF. The CDR3 DNA sequence: TGCGCCAGCAGCCAAGGGACTACCGGATTAATACAAGAGACCCAGTACTTC.

CDR3 protein: CASEKTGGSDIGIPYEQYF. In DNA form, the CDR3 reads TGTGCCAGCGAAAAAACAGGGGGGTCTGACATAGGGATACCCTACGAGCAGTACTTC. The V and J genes are TRBV28 and TRBJ2-7; 8 bases are a match to TRBD1. J gave up 2 bases and V 8 bases, and 23 bases lay outside the gene matches. The CDR3 has 19 residues. Per the germline V gene, CDR1 is MDHEN and CDR2 is SYDVKM.

The chain links TRBV9 to TRBJ1-2; D possibly corresponds to TRBD1 (6 bases). Looked up from germline, CDR1 is SGDLS and CDR2 is YYNGEE. Trimming cost V 2 bases and J 7 bases, with 18 bases left between them. The CDR3 sequence is 15 residues long. The CDR3 DNA sequence: TGTGCCAGCAGCGTTGACCCAGGGGCGGATGGTGGCTACACCTTC. Amino acid sequence: CASSVDPGADGGYTF.

CDR3 DNA: TGCGCCAGCAGCCAAGGCAGTGTCACCTCTGGGGCCAACGTCCTGACTTTC. Residues: CASSQGSVTSGANVLTF. This chain connects TRBV4-3 to TRBJ2-6; no definite D call. Trimming took 1 base from V and 0 from J, leaving 10 bases between them. The CDR3 covers 17 residues. Germline-derived CDR1 and CDR2 are LGHNA and YSLEER.

The chain joins TRBV18 to TRBJ2-3, with TRBD2 matching 16 bases. The CDR3 is 17 amino acids. J gave up 4 bases and V 3 bases, and 4 bases lay outside the gene matches. Germline V CDR1 and CDR2: KGHSH, LQKENI. The CDR3: CASSPPGLAGGPDTQYF. As DNA, the CDR3 is TGTGCCAGCTCACCGCCGGGACTAGCGGGAGGGCCAGATACGCAGTATTTT.

The chain links TRBV2 to TRBJ2-7; the D is unclear. The CDR3 has 12 residues. The V and J ends lost 6 bases and 3 bases respectively, with 9 bases between them. CDR1 SNHLY and CDR2 FYNNEI come from the germline V gene. CDR3 coding DNA: TGTGCCAGCAGCAGGTCGATCTACGAGCAGTACTTC. Amino acids: CASSRSIYEQYF.